This T cell receptor beta chain came from a study of blood T cells in healthy people across ages. Using a J-beta primer mix together with a sample-barcoded 5' primer, a second PCR was run for roughly 7 to 11 cycles. MiXCR, run by TCRdb on the 5' RACE reads, gives a single entry per CDR3 protein. This table holds 700,000 to 850,000 distinct CDR3 sequences, 50% to 65% found once. Study results and caveats: Among long-lived donors, naive CD4+ cells were more numerous and diversity higher than in aged donors.

This clonotype was counted a few times. Its antigen remains unknown. There are 16 residues in the CDR3. Trimming removed 0 bases from V and 14 bases from J; junction bases left unmatched: 17. Germline loops: CDR1 DFQATT, CDR2 SNEGSKA (reference sequence). Every donor contributed roughly 10 milliliters of peripheral blood by blood draw. Total RNA was extracted at no less than 6 micrograms per sample. This receptor was taken from a man older than 75 in good health. The chain carries TRBV20-1 and TRBJ2-3; 10 bases align to TRBD2. The sample was blood. The CDR3 nucleotides read TGCAGTGCTAGAGACCCAATAGCGGGAGGTGGCAGATACGCGTATTTT. Protein product: CSARDPIAGGGRYAYF.